This TCR beta chain was captured in a study of cytomegalovirus exposure and HLA in healthy donors. Assay: immunoSEQ multiplex PCR; the TCRdb copy retains only in-frame clones and omits some. The sample lists some 170,000 clones; approximately 90% were seen once. This receptor was taken from a woman aged 30 to 39 in good health and CMV-seronegative. The sequencing sample was made of PBMCs.

The CDR3 is CASIRSVPRGLYEQYF. DNA of the CDR3: TGTGCCAGCATCCGATCCGTCCCCAGGGGACTATACGAGCAGTACTTC. The chain has TRBV2 and TRBJ2-7; D might be TRBD2 (7 bases). In germline, CDR1 is SNHLY, CDR2 FYNNEI. The CDR3 runs 16 residues. Trimming shortened V by 7 bases and J by 4 bases, and 23 bases separated the two germline ends.